This record covers a single TCR beta chain. The antigen remains unidentified. The beta constant-region primer was an equimolar mix of two oligonucleotides covering TRBC1 and TRBC2. Four rounds of PCR amplified the ligated cDNA using nested alpha and beta constant-region primers plus SP2. TCRdb fed the UMI-ligation and nested PCR reads into MiXCR, producing one record per CDR3 protein. The data contain about 120,000 distinct CDR3 sequences, 35% to 40% of them singletons. The data are from a study of naive and memory T cell subsets. V shed 5 bases and J shed 7 bases, with 14 bases lying between them. Germline V CDR1 and CDR2: SNHLY, FYNNEI. This CDR3 comprises 13 residues. CD8 T cells were positively selected from what remained after CD4 positive selection. Study conclusions and caveats: Diversity fell and Gini index rose from naive through CM, EM, EMRA. TCR counts from RNA may reflect activation-linked expression changes.

Sequenced sample: central memory CD4+ T cells from blood. The TCR comes from a human donor in good health. The chain combines TRBV2 with TRBJ2-5; D is possibly TRBD2 (5 bases). This chain's CDR3 is CASSLTSAGTQYF. Here the CDR3 DNA reads TGTGCCAGCAGTTTGACGTCGGCGGGGACCCAGTACTTC.